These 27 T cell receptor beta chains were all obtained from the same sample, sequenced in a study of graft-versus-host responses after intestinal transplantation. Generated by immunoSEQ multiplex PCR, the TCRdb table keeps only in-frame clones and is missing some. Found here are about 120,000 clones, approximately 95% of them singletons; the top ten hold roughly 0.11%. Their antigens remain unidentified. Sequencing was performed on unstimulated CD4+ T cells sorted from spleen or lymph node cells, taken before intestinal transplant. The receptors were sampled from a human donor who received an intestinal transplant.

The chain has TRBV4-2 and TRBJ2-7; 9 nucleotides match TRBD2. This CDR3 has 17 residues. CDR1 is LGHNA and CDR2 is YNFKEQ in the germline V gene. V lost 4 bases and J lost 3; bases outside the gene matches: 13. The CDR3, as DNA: TGTGCCAGCAGCCTTAGCGGGAGAAACGACTACTACTACGAGCAGTACTTC. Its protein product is CASSLSGRNDYYYEQYF.

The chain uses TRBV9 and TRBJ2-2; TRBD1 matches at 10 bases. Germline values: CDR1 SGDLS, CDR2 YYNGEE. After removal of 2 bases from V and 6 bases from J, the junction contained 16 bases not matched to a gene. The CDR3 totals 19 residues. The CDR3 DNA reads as TGTGCCAGCAGCGTCCTCGGCCTATCGGGACAGGGGTCGTCCGGGGAGCTGTTTTTT. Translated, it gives CASSVLGLSGQGSSGELFF.

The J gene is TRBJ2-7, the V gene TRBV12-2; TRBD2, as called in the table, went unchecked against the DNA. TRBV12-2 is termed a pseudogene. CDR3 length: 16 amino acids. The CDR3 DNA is TGTGCAAGTCGCTTAGGGGGGTTTAGCGGGAGCCACGAGCAGTACTTC. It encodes CASRLGGFSGSHEQYF.

The CDR3 DNA follows: TGCGCCAGCAGACCCGGGACTAACACAGATACGCAGTATTTT. This encodes CASRPGTNTDTQYF. The V call is TRBV5-1, the J call TRBJ2-3; TRBD2 matches 7 bases. The CDR3 runs 14 residues. The germline V gene has CDR1 SGHRS and CDR2 YFSETQ. V dropped 5 bases and J dropped 2; count of bases not matched to a gene: 5.

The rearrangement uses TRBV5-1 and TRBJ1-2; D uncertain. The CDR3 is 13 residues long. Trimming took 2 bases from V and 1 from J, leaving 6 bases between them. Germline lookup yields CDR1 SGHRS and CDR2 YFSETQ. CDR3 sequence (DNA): TGCGCCAGCAGCTTACGGGGTAACTATGGCTACACCTTC. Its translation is CASSLRGNYGYTF.

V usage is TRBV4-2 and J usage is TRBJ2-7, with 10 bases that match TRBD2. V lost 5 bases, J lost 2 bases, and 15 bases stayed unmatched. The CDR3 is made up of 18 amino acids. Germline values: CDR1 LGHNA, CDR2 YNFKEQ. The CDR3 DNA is TGTGCCAGCAGCAATAAAGCGGCTAGCGGGAGCTCCCCCTACGAGCAGTACTTC. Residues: CASSNKAASGSSPYEQYF.

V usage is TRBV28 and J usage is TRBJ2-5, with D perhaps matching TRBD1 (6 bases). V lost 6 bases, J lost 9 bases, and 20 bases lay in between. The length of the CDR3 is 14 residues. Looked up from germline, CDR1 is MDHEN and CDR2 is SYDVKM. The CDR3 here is CASSPPGAAGAQYF. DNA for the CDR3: TGTGCCAGCAGCCCCCCCGGAGCCGCAGGGGCCCAGTACTTC.

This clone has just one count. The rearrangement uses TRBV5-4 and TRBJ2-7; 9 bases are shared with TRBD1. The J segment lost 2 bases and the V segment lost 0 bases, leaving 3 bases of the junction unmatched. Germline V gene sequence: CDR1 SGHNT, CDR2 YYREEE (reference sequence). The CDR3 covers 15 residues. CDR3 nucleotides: TGTGCCAGCAGCTTGGAGCGGACAGGGGCCTACGAGCAGTACTTC. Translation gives CASSLERTGAYEQYF.

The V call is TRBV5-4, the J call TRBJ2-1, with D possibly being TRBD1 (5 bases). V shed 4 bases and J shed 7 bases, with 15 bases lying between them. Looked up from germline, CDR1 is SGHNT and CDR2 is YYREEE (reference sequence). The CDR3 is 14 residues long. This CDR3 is CASSPSDSRNEQFF. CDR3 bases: TGTGCCAGCAGCCCCTCCGACAGCAGGAATGAGCAGTTCTTC.

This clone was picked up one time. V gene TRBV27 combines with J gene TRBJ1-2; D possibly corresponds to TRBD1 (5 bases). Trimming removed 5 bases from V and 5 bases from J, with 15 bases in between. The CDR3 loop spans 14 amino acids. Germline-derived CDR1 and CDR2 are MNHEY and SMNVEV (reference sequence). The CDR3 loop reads CASSPGYPGYGYTF. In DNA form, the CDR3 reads TGTGCCAGCAGTCCAGGGTACCCAGGATATGGCTACACCTTC.

The CDR3 loop reads CASSFRGGRAKNIQYF. As DNA, the CDR3 is TGTGCCAGCAGCTTCAGGGGCGGGAGAGCCAAAAACATTCAGTACTTC. The chain links TRBV5-6 to TRBJ2-4, with D possibly matching TRBD2 (7 bases). V gave up 2 bases and J gave up 0 bases, with 12 bases separating them. This CDR3 region has 16 residues. Germline loops: CDR1 SGHDT, CDR2 YYEEEE.

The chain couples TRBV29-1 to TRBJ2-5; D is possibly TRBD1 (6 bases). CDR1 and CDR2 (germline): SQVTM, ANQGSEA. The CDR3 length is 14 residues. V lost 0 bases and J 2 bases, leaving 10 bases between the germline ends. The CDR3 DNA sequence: TGCAGCGTTGAAGATTCAGGGACACAAGAGACCCAGTACTTC. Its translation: CSVEDSGTQETQYF.

The CDR3 protein is CASSLWGGSLPGTDTQYF. As DNA, the CDR3 is TGCGCCAGCAGCTTGTGGGGCGGCTCTCTCCCTGGCACAGATACGCAGTATTTT. The chain links TRBV5-1 to TRBJ2-3; maybe TRBD1 (5 bases). Germline V CDR1 and CDR2: SGHRS, YFSETQ. V dropped 1 base and J dropped 1 base, with 19 bases sitting between them. The CDR3 has 18 residues. Looking up the rest from reference TRBV5-1 and TRBJ2-3 gives the full variable domain: KAGVTQTPRYLIKTRGQQVTLSCSPISGHRSVSWYQQTPGQGLQFLFEYFSETQRNKGNFPGRFSGRQFSNSRSEMNVSTLELGDSALYLCASSLWGGSLPGTDTQYFGPGTRLTVL.

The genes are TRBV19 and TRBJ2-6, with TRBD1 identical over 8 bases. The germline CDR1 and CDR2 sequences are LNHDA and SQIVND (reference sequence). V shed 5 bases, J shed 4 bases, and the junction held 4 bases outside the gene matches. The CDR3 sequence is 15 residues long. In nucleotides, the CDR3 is TGTGCCAGTAGTCGACAGGGGACCGGGGCCAACGTCCTGACTTTC. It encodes CASSRQGTGANVLTF. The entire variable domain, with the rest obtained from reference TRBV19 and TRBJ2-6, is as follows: DGGITQSPKYLFRKEGQNVTLSCEQNLNHDAMYWYRQDPGQGLRLIYYSQIVNDFQKGDIAEGYSVSREKKESFPLTVTSAQKNPTAFYLCASSRQGTGANVLTFGAGSRLTVL.

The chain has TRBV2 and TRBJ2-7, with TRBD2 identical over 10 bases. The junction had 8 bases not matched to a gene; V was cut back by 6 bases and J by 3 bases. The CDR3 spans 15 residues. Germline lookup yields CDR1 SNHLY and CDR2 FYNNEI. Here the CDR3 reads CASRGRTSGNYEQYF. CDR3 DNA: TGTGCCAGCAGAGGTAGGACTAGCGGAAACTACGAGCAGTACTTC. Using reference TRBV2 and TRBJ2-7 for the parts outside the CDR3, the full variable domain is EPEVTQTPSHQVTQMGQEVILRCVPISNHLYFYWYRQILGQKVEFLVSFYNNEISEKSEIFDDQFSVERPDGSNFTLKIRSTKLEDSAMYFCASRGRTSGNYEQYFGPGTRLTVT.

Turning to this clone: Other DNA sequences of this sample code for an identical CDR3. The CDR3 DNA is TGTGCCATCAGCGAGATCTACGAGCAGTACTTC. Translating gives CAISEIYEQYF. The V and J genes are TRBV10-3 and TRBJ2-7; D is unclear. Trimming left V 6 bases short and J 3 bases short, with 6 bases between. Germline lookup yields CDR1 ENHRY and CDR2 SYGVKD. The length of the CDR3 is 11 residues.

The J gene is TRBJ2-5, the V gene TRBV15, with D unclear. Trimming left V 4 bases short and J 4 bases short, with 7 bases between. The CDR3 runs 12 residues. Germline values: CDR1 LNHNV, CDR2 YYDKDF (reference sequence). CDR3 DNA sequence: TGTGCCACCAGCAACGTTCGAGAGACCCAGTACTTC. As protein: CATSNVRETQYF.

The CDR3 DNA reads as TGTGCCAGCAGCCCAGGACTAGGAGGGCGCGAGCAGTACTTC. It translates to CASSPGLGGREQYF. The J gene is TRBJ2-7, the V gene TRBV6-1; 7 bases match TRBD2. The trim removed 6 bases at V and 6 bases at J, leaving 11 bases unmatched. Germline lookup yields CDR1 MNHNS and CDR2 SASEGT. CDR3 length equals 14 residues.

CDR3 loop: CAWSAGRTQETQYF. CDR3 coding DNA: TGTGCCTGGAGTGCGGGACGAACGCAAGAGACCCAGTACTTC. The chain couples TRBV30 to TRBJ2-5; D tentatively fits TRBD1 or TRBD2 (5 bases each). This CDR3 contains 14 residues. The germline V gene has CDR1 GTSNPN and CDR2 SVGIG (reference sequence). Trimming left V 1 base short and J 2 bases short, with 11 bases between.

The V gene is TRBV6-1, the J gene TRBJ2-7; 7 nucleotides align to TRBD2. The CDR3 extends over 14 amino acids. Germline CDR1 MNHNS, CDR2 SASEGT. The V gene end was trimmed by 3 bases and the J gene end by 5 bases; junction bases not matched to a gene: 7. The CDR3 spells CASSDRGRADEQYF. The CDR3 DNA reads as TGTGCCAGCAGTGATCGTGGGAGGGCCGACGAGCAGTACTTC.

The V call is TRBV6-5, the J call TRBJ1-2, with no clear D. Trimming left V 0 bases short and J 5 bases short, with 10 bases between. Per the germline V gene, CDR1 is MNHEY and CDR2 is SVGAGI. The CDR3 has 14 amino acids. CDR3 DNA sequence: TGTGCCAGCAGTTACTCGTCCACCAAATATGGCTACACCTTC. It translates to CASSYSSTKYGYTF.

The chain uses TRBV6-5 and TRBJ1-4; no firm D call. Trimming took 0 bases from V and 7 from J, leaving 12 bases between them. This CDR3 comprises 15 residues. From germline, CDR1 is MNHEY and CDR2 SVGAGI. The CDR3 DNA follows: TGTGCCAGCAGTTACTCTGGCAGGTGGGGTGAAAAACTGTTTTTT. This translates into CASSYSGRWGEKLFF.

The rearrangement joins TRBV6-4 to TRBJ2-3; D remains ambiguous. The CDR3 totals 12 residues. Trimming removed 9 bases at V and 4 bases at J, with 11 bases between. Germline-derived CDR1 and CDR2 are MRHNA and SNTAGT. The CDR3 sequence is CARPLQADTQYF. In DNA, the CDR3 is TGTGCCAGACCACTACAAGCAGATACGCAGTATTTT.

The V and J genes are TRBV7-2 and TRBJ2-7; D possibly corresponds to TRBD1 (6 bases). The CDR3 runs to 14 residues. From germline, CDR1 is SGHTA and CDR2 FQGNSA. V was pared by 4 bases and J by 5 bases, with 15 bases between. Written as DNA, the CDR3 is TGTGCCAGCAGCTCCCGAACACAGGGAGACGAGCAGTACTTC. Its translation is CASSSRTQGDEQYF. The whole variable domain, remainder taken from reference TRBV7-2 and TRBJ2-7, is GAGVSQSPSNKVTEKGKDVELRCDPISGHTALYWYRQSLGQGLEFLIYFQGNSAPDKSGLPSDRFSAERTGGSVSTLTIQRTQQEDSAVYLCASSSRTQGDEQYFGPGTRLTVT.

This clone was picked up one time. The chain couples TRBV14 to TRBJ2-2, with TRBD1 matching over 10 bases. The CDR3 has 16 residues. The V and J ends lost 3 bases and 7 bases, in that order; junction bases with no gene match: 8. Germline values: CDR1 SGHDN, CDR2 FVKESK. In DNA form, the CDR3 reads TGTGCCAGCAGCCAGTGGAGACAGGGGGCTGGCGGGGAGCTGTTTTTT. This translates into CASSQWRQGAGGELFF.

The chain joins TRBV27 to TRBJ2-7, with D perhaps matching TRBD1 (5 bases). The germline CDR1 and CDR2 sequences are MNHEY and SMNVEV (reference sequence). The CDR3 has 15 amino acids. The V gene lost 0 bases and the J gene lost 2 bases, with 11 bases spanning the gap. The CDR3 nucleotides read TGTGCCAGCAGTTTATCGGCAGGGCGCCCCTACGAGCAGTACTTC. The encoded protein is CASSLSAGRPYEQYF.

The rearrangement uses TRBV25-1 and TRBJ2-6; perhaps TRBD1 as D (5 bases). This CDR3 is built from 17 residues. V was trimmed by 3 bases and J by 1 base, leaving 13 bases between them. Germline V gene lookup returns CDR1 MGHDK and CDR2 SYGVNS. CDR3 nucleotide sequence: TGTGCCAGCAGTGATCACCTGACAGCTTCTGGGGCCAACGTCCTGACTTTC. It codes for CASSDHLTASGANVLTF.